Listed here are 25 T cell receptor beta chains from one sample, sequenced in a study of PD-1 blockade in classical Hodgkin lymphoma. Every patient relapsed after autologous stem cell transplantation, and brentuximab vedotin exposure varied. The data were produced by immunoSEQ multiplex PCR, yet TCRdb's version contains in-frame clones alone and is incomplete. Seen here are approximately 41,000 clones, around 80% observed once, and the top ten hold around an eighth. Sample: peripheral blood mononuclear cells (PBMCs), taken at baseline. The receptors shown here come from a human donor with classical Hodgkin lymphoma.

J is TRBJ2-6 and V is TRBV27; TRBD2 is a possible D gene (5 bases). The V gene's germline CDR1 is MNHEY and CDR2 SMNVEV (reference sequence). The CDR3 is 15 amino acids. Deletions cut 8 bases from V and 2 bases from J, with 13 bases between. The CDR3, as DNA: TGTGCCAGCTTGGAGTCCGGGGCTGGGGCCAACGTCCTGACTTTC. It is translated as CASLESGAGANVLTF.

The CDR3 spells CASSWDGTAASFF. The DNA for the CDR3 is TGTGCCAGCAGTTGGGACGGGACTGCCGCTTCTTTCTTT. The chain uses TRBV6-5 and TRBJ1-1, with D maybe TRBD1 (5 bases). CDR3 size: 13 residues. Germline CDR1 MNHEY, CDR2 SVGAGI. The V end was cut by 4 bases, the J end by 12 bases, with 18 bases between.

This chain uses TRBV14 with TRBJ1-2, with no clear D. The germline V and J ends were trimmed by 9 bases and 6 bases, with 23 bases remaining between them. Germline lookup yields CDR1 SGHDN and CDR2 FVKESK. The CDR3 totals 15 residues. The CDR3 reads CARDFTEGLEDGYTF. The CDR3 region has the DNA TGTGCCAGAGACTTCACTGAGGGATTGGAGGATGGCTACACCTTC.

V usage is TRBV7-9 and J usage is TRBJ2-1; 8 nucleotides line up with TRBD2. Germline V CDR1 and CDR2: SEHNR, FQNEAQ (reference sequence). The CDR3 has 13 residues. Trimming removed 8 bases from V and 8 bases from J; junction bases left unmatched: 8. CDR3 bases: TGTGCCAGCGTCGGGGGGGGTCATGATGAGCAGTTCTTC. This gives the protein CASVGGGHDEQFF.

This chain connects TRBV11-2 to TRBJ2-2; D remains ambiguous. V was clipped by 2 bases and J by 7 bases, with 5 bases between them. Germline CDR1 is SGHAT and CDR2 is FQNNGV. There are 12 residues in the CDR3. This CDR3 is CASSLRNGELFF. The CDR3 DNA reads TGTGCCAGCAGCTTAAGGAACGGGGAGCTGTTTTTT.

The chain recombines TRBV4-1 with TRBJ1-5, with 11 bases aligning to TRBD1. Germline CDR1 reads MGHRA; CDR2 reads YSYEKL. The junction had 3 bases not matched to a gene; V was cut back by 4 bases and J by 4 bases. This CDR3 has 15 amino acids. DNA of the CDR3: TGCGCCAGCAGCCTAGGGACAGGGGGAAATCAGCCCCAGCATTTT. Residues: CASSLGTGGNQPQHF.

The chain recombines TRBV7-2 with TRBJ2-6; D not resolved. The V and J ends lost 2 bases and 1 base respectively, with 3 bases between them. CDR1 and CDR2 (germline): SGHTA, FQGNSA. The CDR3 runs to 14 residues. The CDR3, as DNA: TGTGCCAGCAGCTTACCTTCTGGGGCCAACGTCCTGACTTTC. Encoded protein: CASSLPSGANVLTF.

V and J are TRBV9 and TRBJ2-2; 8 nucleotides line up with TRBD2. CDR1 is SGDLS and CDR2 is YYNGEE in the germline V gene. J gave up 2 bases and V 4 bases, and 7 bases lay outside the gene matches. The CDR3 has 16 amino acids. In DNA, the CDR3 is TGTGCCAGCAGCCTCAAAGCGGGGGTCAACACCGGGGAGCTGTTTTTT. Protein sequence: CASSLKAGVNTGELFF. The whole variable domain, remainder taken from reference TRBV9 and TRBJ2-2, is DSGVTQTPKHLITATGQRVTLRCSPRSGDLSVYWYQQSLDQGLQFLIQYYNGEERAKGNILERFSAQQFPDLHSELNLSSLELGDSALYFCASSLKAGVNTGELFFGEGSRLTVL.

The chain carries TRBV6-1 and TRBJ1-1; D remains unclear. V gave up 0 bases and J gave up 3 bases, with 5 bases separating them. Germline loops: CDR1 MNHNS, CDR2 SASEGT. This CDR3 region has 13 residues. Here the CDR3 DNA reads TGTGCCAGCAGTGAAGCTGGAGACACTGAAGCTTTCTTT. This encodes CASSEAGDTEAFF.

This chain connects TRBV7-3 to TRBJ2-7; D is possibly TRBD1 or TRBD2 (6 bases each). The germline gives CDR1 SGHTA, CDR2 FQGTGA. V shed 1 base and J shed 5 bases, with 12 bases lying between them. This CDR3 is built from 14 residues. The CDR3: CASSLRPGEDEQYF. The CDR3 region has the DNA TGTGCCAGCAGCTTAAGGCCAGGGGAGGACGAGCAGTACTTC. Variable domain in full (rest from reference TRBV7-3 and TRBJ2-7): GAGVSQTPSNKVTEKGKYVELRCDPISGHTALYWYRQSLGQGPEFLIYFQGTGAADDSGLPNDRFFAVRPEGSVSTLKIQRTERGDSAVYLCASSLRPGEDEQYFGPGTRLTVT.

V usage is TRBV14 and J usage is TRBJ2-1, with 12 bases identical to TRBD1. The CDR3 is 17 amino acids. The V gene's germline CDR1 is SGHDN and CDR2 FVKESK. V lost 0 bases, J lost 8 bases, and 8 bases stayed unmatched. CDR3 sequence (DNA): TGTGCCAGCAGCCAAGAAATACCCGGGACAGGGGGCGATGAGCAGTTCTTC. This encodes CASSQEIPGTGGDEQFF.

This chain links TRBV20-1 with TRBJ2-7; D ambiguous. Trimming removed 3 bases at V and 4 bases at J, with 7 bases between. Germline CDR1 is DFQATT and CDR2 is SNEGSKA (reference sequence). The CDR3 consists of 11 residues. CDR3 in DNA: TGCAGTGCTAGTACTGAATACGAGCAGTACTTC. Its protein is CSASTEYEQYF.

The chain employs TRBV4-1 and TRBJ1-1; tentatively, D is TRBD1 (5 bases). Trimming left V 5 bases short and J 5 bases short, with 15 bases between. This CDR3 spans 14 amino acids. Germline V CDR1 and CDR2: MGHRA, YSYEKL. In DNA, the CDR3 is TGCGCCAGCAGCTTCCAAGGTCGGGGGACTGAAGCTTTCTTT. Amino acid sequence: CASSFQGRGTEAFF.

The gene calls are TRBV30 and TRBJ1-6; D is unresolved. Germline V gene sequence: CDR1 GTSNPN, CDR2 SVGIG (reference sequence). The CDR3 runs to 14 residues. The V and J ends lost 2 bases and 13 bases respectively, with 18 bases between them. For the CDR3, the DNA is TGTGCCTGGAGTAAACGGGCGGGTGGAGGGCCCCTCCACTTT. Protein: CAWSKRAGGGPLHF.

This rearrangement joins TRBV7-2 to TRBJ2-7, with 10 positions matching TRBD2. V trimming: 0 bases; J trimming: 2 bases; junction bases outside the gene matches: 7. The germline CDR1 and CDR2 sequences are SGHTA and FQGNSA. The CDR3 has 17 residues. The CDR3 sequence is CASSLAFLAGVTYEQYF. CDR3 coding DNA: TGTGCCAGCAGCTTAGCTTTCCTAGCGGGGGTTACCTACGAGCAGTACTTC.

The V gene is TRBV11-2, the J gene TRBJ1-6; TRBD1 is a possible D gene (6 bases). CDR1 is SGHAT and CDR2 is FQNNGV in the germline V gene. CDR3 size: 16 residues. Deletions cut 5 bases from V and 3 bases from J, with 14 bases between. DNA of the CDR3: TGTGCCAGCAGCCCCCAAGGGGGTTTCTATAATTCACCCCTCCACTTT. This translates into CASSPQGGFYNSPLHF.

V usage is TRBV6-5 and J usage is TRBJ2-5; TRBD1 matches at 10 bases. V shed 0 bases, J shed 5 bases, and the junction held 3 bases outside the gene matches. The V gene's germline CDR1 is MNHEY and CDR2 SVGAGI. The CDR3 is 15 residues long. The CDR3 loop is CASSYSTGGPETQYF. The CDR3 coding sequence is TGTGCCAGCAGTTACTCGACAGGGGGCCCCGAGACCCAGTACTTC.

The chain carries TRBV5-1 and TRBJ2-1; the D is unclear. Germline-derived CDR1 and CDR2 are SGHRS and YFSETQ. The CDR3 covers 12 residues. V lost 1 base and J lost 5, with 4 bases in between. The CDR3 region has the DNA TGCGCCAGCAGCTTGATCGACAATGAGCAGTTCTTC. Its protein product is CASSLIDNEQFF. Looking up the rest from reference TRBV5-1 and TRBJ2-1 gives the full variable domain: KAGVTQTPRYLIKTRGQQVTLSCSPISGHRSVSWYQQTPGQGLQFLFEYFSETQRNKGNFPGRFSGRQFSNSRSEMNVSTLELGDSALYLCASSLIDNEQFFGPGTRLTVL.

This rearrangement joins TRBV7-8 to TRBJ1-3, with D perhaps matching TRBD1 (6 bases). This CDR3 is 17 amino acids long. Germline assignment: CDR1 SGHVS and CDR2 FQNEAQ. Trimming took off 4 bases at V and 0 bases at J, with 16 bases between the two ends. The DNA of the CDR3 is TGTGCCAGCAGCTCCCGGGACAAGCCGAGCTCTGGAAACACCATATATTTT. Protein: CASSSRDKPSSGNTIYF.

The chain employs TRBV5-6 and TRBJ2-5, with D hard to call. The CDR3 totals 13 residues. CDR1 SGHDT and CDR2 YYEEEE come from the germline V gene. V was clipped by 0 bases and J by 1 base, with 4 bases between them. The CDR3 nucleotides read TGTGCCAGCAGCTTGGCTGCCCAAGAGACCCAGTACTTC. Its translation is CASSLAAQETQYF.

This clone turned up a few times. The chain employs TRBV12-5 and TRBJ1-2, with D possibly matching TRBD1 (6 bases). Germline lookup yields CDR1 LGHNT and CDR2 FRNRAP. V lost 1 base and J 6 bases, leaving 21 bases between the germline ends. The CDR3 totals 17 residues. CDR3 loop: CASGLAPTGRGGDGYTF. The CDR3 DNA reads as TGTGCTAGTGGTTTGGCCCCAACAGGGCGGGGTGGAGATGGCTACACCTTC.

The chain uses TRBV7-9 and TRBJ2-3, with TRBD2 as a possible D gene (6 bases). The CDR3 contains 18 residues. CDR1 is SEHNR, CDR2 FQNEAQ, per germline (reference sequence). Deletions cut 1 base from V and 1 base from J, with 18 bases between. The CDR3 here is CASSLGAIRERGTDTQYF. CDR3 bases: TGTGCCAGCAGCTTAGGGGCAATAAGGGAGCGGGGCACAGATACGCAGTATTTT.

The rearrangement uses TRBV5-5 and TRBJ1-6, with 8 bases matching TRBD1. V shed 4 bases and J 7 bases; nucleotides not matched to a gene: 4. CDR1 and CDR2 (germline): SGHKS, YYEKEE (reference sequence). The CDR3 covers 14 residues. The CDR3 bases are TGTGCCAGCAGCGGACAGGGTGCGAATTCACCCCTCCACTTT. The encoded protein is CASSGQGANSPLHF.

The CDR3 DNA reads TGTGCCAGCAGCCCTCCCTTACCGACAGGCACCGGGGAGCTGTTTTTT. This sequence encodes CASSPPLPTGTGELFF. This chain uses TRBV7-9 with TRBJ2-2, with a weak D call TRBD1 (6 bases). The V gene's germline CDR1 is SEHNR and CDR2 FQNEAQ (reference sequence). The V and J ends lost 5 bases and 4 bases respectively, with 17 bases between them. This CDR3 contains 16 residues.

This clone was seen a few times. The chain couples TRBV4-3 to TRBJ2-7, with D unresolved. The CDR3 contains 15 residues. The V gene's germline CDR1 is LGHNA and CDR2 YSLEER. V was cut by 4 bases and J by 3 bases, with 16 bases left in between. CDR3 bases: TGCGCCAGCAGCCCTCGACCCGTTCCGGGCTACGAGCAGTACTTC. Protein: CASSPRPVPGYEQYF.